This T cell receptor beta chain was recorded in a study of CD8+CD57+ T cells in acquired aplastic anemia. V was pared by 1 base and J by 7 bases, with 11 bases between. The CDR3 runs 13 residues. Germline lookup yields CDR1 SGHVS and CDR2 FNYEAQ. Patients picked for sequencing had shown CD8+CD57+ cell expansion detected by flow cytometry. It was genomic DNA that served as the template for profiling TCR beta VDJ and CDR3. A single record per CDR3 protein comes from TCRdb applying MiXCR to the reads. The data contain 95,000 to 150,000 distinct CDR3 sequences, roughly 55% of them singletons. V usage is TRBV7-6 and J usage is TRBJ2-7; D may correspond to TRBD1 or TRBD2 (5 bases each). The clonotype originates from a human donor with aplastic anemia. Sequencing was performed on sorted CD4+, CD8+, or CD8+CD57+ T cells (not recorded which) from PBMCs. The CDR3 loop reads CASSLGGVGEQYF. Written as DNA, the CDR3 is TGTGCCAGCAGCTTAGGAGGGGTGGGAGAGCAGTACTTC.